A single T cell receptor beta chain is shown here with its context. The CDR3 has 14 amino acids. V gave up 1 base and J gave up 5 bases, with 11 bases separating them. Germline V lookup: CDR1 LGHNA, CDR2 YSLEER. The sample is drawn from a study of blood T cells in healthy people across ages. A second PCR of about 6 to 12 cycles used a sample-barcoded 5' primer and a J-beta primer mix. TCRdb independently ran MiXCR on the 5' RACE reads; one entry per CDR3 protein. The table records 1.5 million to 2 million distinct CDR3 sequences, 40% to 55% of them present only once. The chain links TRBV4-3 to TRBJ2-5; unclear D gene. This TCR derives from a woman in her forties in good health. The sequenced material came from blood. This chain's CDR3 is CASSQGPVMETQYF. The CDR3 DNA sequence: TGCGCCAGCAGCCAAGGACCGGTTATGGAGACCCAGTACTTC.